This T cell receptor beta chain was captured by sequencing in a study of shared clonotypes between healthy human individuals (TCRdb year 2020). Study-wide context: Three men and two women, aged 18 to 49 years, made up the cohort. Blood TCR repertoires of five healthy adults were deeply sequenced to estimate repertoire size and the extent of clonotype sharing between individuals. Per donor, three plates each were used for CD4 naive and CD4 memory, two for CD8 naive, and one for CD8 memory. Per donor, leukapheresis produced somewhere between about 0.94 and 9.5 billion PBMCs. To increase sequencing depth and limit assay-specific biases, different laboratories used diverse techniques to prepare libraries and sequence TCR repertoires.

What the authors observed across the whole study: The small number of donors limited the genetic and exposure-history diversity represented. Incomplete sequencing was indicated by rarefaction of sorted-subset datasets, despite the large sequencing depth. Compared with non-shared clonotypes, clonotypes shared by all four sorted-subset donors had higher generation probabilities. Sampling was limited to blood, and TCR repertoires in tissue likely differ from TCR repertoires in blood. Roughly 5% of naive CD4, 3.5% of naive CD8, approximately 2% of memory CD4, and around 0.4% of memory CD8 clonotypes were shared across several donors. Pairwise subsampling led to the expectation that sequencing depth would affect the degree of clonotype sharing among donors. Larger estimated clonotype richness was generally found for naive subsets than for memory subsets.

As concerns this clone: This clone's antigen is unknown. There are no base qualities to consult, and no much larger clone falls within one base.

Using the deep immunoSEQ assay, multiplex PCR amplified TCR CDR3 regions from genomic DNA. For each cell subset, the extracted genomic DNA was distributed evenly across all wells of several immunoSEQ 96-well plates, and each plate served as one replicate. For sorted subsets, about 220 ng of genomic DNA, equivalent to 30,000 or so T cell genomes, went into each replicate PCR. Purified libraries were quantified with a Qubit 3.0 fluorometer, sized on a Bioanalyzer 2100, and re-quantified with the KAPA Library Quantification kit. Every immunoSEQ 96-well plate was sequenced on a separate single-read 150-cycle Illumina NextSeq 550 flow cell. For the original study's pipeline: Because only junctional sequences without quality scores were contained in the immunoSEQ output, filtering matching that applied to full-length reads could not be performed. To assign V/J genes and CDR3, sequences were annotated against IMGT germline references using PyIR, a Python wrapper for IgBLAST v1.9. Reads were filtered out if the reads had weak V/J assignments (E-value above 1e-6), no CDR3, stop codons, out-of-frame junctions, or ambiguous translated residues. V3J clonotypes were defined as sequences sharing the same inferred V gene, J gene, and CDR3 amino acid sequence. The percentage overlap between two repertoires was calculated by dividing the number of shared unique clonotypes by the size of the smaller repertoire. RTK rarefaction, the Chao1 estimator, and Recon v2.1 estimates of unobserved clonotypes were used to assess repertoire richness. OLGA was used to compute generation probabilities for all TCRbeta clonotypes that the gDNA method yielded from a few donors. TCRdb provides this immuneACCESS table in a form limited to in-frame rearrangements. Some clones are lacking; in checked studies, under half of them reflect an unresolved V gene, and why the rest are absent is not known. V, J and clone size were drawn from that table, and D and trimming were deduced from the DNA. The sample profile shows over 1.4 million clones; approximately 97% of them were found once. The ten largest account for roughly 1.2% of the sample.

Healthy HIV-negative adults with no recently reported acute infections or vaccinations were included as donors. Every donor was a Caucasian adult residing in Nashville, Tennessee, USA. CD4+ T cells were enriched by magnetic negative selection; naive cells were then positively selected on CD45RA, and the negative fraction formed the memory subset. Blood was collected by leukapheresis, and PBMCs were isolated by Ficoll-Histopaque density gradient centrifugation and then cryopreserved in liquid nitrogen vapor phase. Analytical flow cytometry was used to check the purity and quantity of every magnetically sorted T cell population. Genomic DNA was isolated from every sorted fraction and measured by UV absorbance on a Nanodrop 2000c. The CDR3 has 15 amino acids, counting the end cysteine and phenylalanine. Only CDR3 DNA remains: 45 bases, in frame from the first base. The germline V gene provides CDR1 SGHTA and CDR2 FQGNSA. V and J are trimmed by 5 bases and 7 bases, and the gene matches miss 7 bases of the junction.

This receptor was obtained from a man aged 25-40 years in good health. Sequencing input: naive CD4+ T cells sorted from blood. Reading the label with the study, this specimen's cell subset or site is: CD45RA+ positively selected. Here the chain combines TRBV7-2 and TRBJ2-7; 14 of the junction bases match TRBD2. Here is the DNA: TGTGCCAGCAGCCCCGCCGGACTAGCGGGAGGTGAGCAGTACTTC. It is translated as CASSPAGLAGGEQYF. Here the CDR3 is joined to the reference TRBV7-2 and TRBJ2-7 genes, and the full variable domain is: GAGVSQSPSNKVTEKGKDVELRCDPISGHTALYWYRQSLGQGLEFLIYFQGNSAPDKSGLPSDRFSAERTGGSVSTLTIQRTQQEDSAVYLCASSPAGLAGGEQYFGPGTRLTVT.